Given below is one T cell receptor beta chain in context. The antigen remains undetermined. This sample stems from a study of T cells in Graves' hyperthyroidism and ophthalmopathy. Study-wide points: The blood repertoire included most of the expanded thyroid clonotypes above 0.001.

Trimming pared 3 bases from V and 5 bases from J, leaving 13 bases between. Germline assignment: CDR1 MNHEY and CDR2 SMNVEV (reference sequence). This CDR3 comprises 14 residues. From RNA transcripts, TCR beta CDR3 regions were amplified. HTBI primers were employed in a first-round RT-PCR of the TCR CDR3. MiXCR was run by TCRdb on the multiplex PCR reads, yielding one entry per CDR3 protein. In the table there are 640,000 or so distinct CDR3 sequences, around 15% of which are singletons. Clinical Activity Scores of at least 3, NOSPECS grades of at least 4 and durations under 3 months characterized ophthalmopathy patients. Criteria for exclusion of patients were uncontrolled infection, other autoimmune disease, pregnancy or lactation. About 10 ml fresh peripheral blood yielded the PBMCs.

The J gene is TRBJ2-5, the V gene TRBV27, with D uncertain. Sequences were obtained from blood. The origin of this receptor is a middle-aged woman with Graves' ophthalmopathy. The CDR3 nucleotides are TGTGCCAGCAGTTTGATGGGGTTGGATGAGACCCAGTACTTC. The encoded protein is CASSLMGLDETQYF.